Listed below are T cell receptor beta chains from one sample, sequenced in a study of vaccination and CD4 T cells after COVID-19. These TCRs' antigens remain unknown. TCRdb reanalysed the PCR reads using MiXCR and keeps one entry per CDR3 protein. The sample has 20,000 to 25,000 distinct CDR3 sequences; about 35% are singletons. The sample here was CD4+ T cells from blood, cultured in vitro, taken about 7 months after SARS-CoV-2 vaccination. These receptors all stem from a human donor who had recovered from COVID-19. Both conserved end residues are part of each CDR3. Each record gives: J gene, clone size, V gene, D gene, CDR3 DNA, CDR3 protein. The D gene is left open where the match is weak. Clone size is not always given. Where it is, it says once, few, many or a class for expanded clones.

TRBJ1-5 | NA | TRBV29-1 | NA | TGCAGCGTTGGGGACCGTAGTCAGCCCCAGCATTTT | CSVGDRSQPQHF
TRBJ1-2 | NA | TRBV20-1 | TRBD1 | TGCAGTGCTAGCCAGGAGCTTCAGGGGGCGGGGGGCTACACCTTC | CSASQELQGAGGYTF
TRBJ1-5 | NA | TRBV28 | NA | TGTGCCAGCACTAGACAGGTCCTTCTCAATCAGCCCCAGCATTTT | CASTRQVLLNQPQHF
TRBJ1-1 | NA | TRBV20-1 | NA | TGCAGTGCTAGAGCAGTTTGGACTGAAGCTTTCTTT | CSARAVWTEAFF
TRBJ2-6 | NA | TRBV7-9 | NA | TGTGCCAGCAGCTTTACCTCTGGGGCCAACGTCCTGACTTTC | CASSFTSGANVLTF
TRBJ2-5 | NA | TRBV20-1 | NA | TGCAGTGCCACGTTGCTGGGAAGAGAGACCCAGTACTTC | CSATLLGRETQYF
TRBJ2-2 | NA | TRBV15 | NA | TGTGCCACCAGACAGGGCCCGAACACCGGGGAGCTGTTTTTT | CATRQGPNTGELFF
TRBJ1-6 | NA | TRBV4-1 | TRBD1 | TGCGCCAGCAGCCAAGGCCGGGGCAGGGGGCCGACCTATAATTCACCCCTCCACTTT | CASSQGRGRGPTYNSPLHF
TRBJ2-7 | NA | TRBV20-1 | NA | TGCAGTGCTAGGACCGGGAGCGGTACCTACGAGCAGTACTTC | CSARTGSGTYEQYF
TRBJ2-4 | few | TRBV7-6 | TRBD1 | TGTGCCAGCAGCTTAGGGACAGGGGTTAACATTCAGTACTTC | CASSLGTGVNIQYF
TRBJ1-1 | NA | TRBV6-1 | NA | TGTGCCAGCAGGAGGGGGGGAATGAACACTGAAGCTTTCTTT | CASRRGGMNTEAFF
TRBJ2-7 | NA | TRBV20-1 | TRBD2 | TGCAGTGCTAGTGCCGGTACTAGCGGGAGTAACAAGCAGTACTTC | CSASAGTSGSNKQYF
TRBJ1-1 | few | TRBV20-1 | NA | TGCAGTGCTAGTGGCGTAACAGTTGCTGAAGCTTTCTTT | CSASGVTVAEAFF
TRBJ2-7 | few | TRBV7-2 | NA | TGTGCCAGCAGCTTAGGCGGCGGTGATTTGGGGTACGAGCAGTACTTC | CASSLGGGDLGYEQYF
TRBJ2-3 | NA | TRBV20-1 | TRBD2 | TGCAGTGCCCTGACTAGCGGGAGAGCAGATACGCAGTATTTT | CSALTSGRADTQYF
TRBJ2-3 | NA | TRBV6-4 | TRBD2 | TGTGCCAGCAGTGAGGGGCCTAGCGGCGGCACAGATACGCAGTATTTT | CASSEGPSGGTDTQYF
TRBJ2-1 | NA | TRBV7-3 | NA | TGTGCCAGCAGCTCGGGACTGGCCAATGAGCAGTTCTTC | CASSSGLANEQFF
TRBJ2-7 | NA | TRBV28 | TRBD1 | TGTGCCAGCAGCCAGTTTAAGGGGGCACAGTCGAGCTCCTACGAGCAGTACTTC | CASSQFKGAQSSSYEQYF
TRBJ2-7 | NA | TRBV6-2/TRBV6-3 | NA | TGTGCCAGCAGCCCGACACGATCCTACGAGCAGTACTTC | CASSPTRSYEQYF
TRBJ2-7 | NA | TRBV15 | NA | TGTGCCACCAGCAGAGGCGGCGCAGGCTCCTACGAGCAGTACTTC | CATSRGGAGSYEQYF
TRBJ2-3 | NA | TRBV20-1 | TRBD2 | TGCAGTGCCTCGCTAGCGGGGAGCACAGATACGCAGTATTTT | CSASLAGSTDTQYF
TRBJ2-5 | medium-sized | TRBV15 | NA | TGTGCCACCAGCAGAGATACGGGGGCCCGGCCCCAGTACTTC | CATSRDTGARPQYF
TRBJ2-7 | once | TRBV30 | NA | TGTGCCTGGAGCGGATCGTGGGTCCACGAGCAGTACTTC | CAWSGSWVHEQYF
TRBJ2-7 | NA | TRBV20-1 | NA | TGCAGTGCAGAACCTCAGCGACGGCGGGACCCGTACCTGCAGTACTTC | CSAEPQRRRDPYLQYF
TRBJ2-1 | NA | TRBV20-1 | TRBD2 | TGCAGTGCTAGGAGGGTTGCGGGAGGTGCTTACAATGAGCAGTTCTTC | CSARRVAGGAYNEQFF
TRBJ1-5 | medium-sized | TRBV20-1 | NA | TGCAGTGCTAGGGCCGCCGGTTCCGGGAAGCCCCAGCATTTT | CSARAAGSGKPQHF
TRBJ2-5 | few | TRBV28 | NA | TGTGCCAGCAAAACCGGACAGCAGACCCAGTACTTC | CASKTGQQTQYF
TRBJ1-2 | NA | TRBV20-1 | NA | TGCAGTGCCCCTGGGACAACTAACTATGGCTACACCTTC | CSAPGTTNYGYTF
TRBJ2-5 | few | TRBV15 | NA | TGTGCCACCAGCAGAGATCGCGGGGCTGGAAAGACCCAGTACTTC | CATSRDRGAGKTQYF
TRBJ2-5 | NA | TRBV24-1 | TRBD1 | TGTGCCACCAGTGATTCGGACAGGCGAGGTGAAGAGACCCAGTACTTC | CATSDSDRRGEETQYF
TRBJ2-1 | NA | TRBV20-1 | NA | TGCAGTGCTAGAGATAGGCTCTTTCGACCCTACAATGAGCAGTTCTTC | CSARDRLFRPYNEQFF
TRBJ2-1 | NA | TRBV20-1 | NA | TGCAGTGCTGAGACCCAGCGGGTACCCTACAATGAGCAGTTCTTC | CSAETQRVPYNEQFF
TRBJ1-6 | NA | TRBV28 | NA | TGTGCCAGCACCACGAGGCGGGGTTCTGCTTCACCCCTCCACTTT | CASTTRRGSASPLHF
TRBJ2-7 | few | TRBV20-1 | TRBD1 | TGCAGTGCTACCGACAGGGGGCAGGACGAGCAGTACTTC | CSATDRGQDEQYF
TRBJ1-5 | few | TRBV20-1 | NA | TGCAGTGCTAGAGATCCCCGTAGGAGTTTCGGCAATCAGCCCCAGCATTTT | CSARDPRRSFGNQPQHF
TRBJ1-2 | NA | TRBV6-1 | NA | TGTACCATCAGCCCGGACAGCGTCTATGGCTACACCTTC | CTISPDSVYGYTF
TRBJ1-1 | NA | TRBV6-5 | NA | TGTGCCAGCAGTTACAAGTCCGTTGAAGCTTTCTTT | CASSYKSVEAFF
TRBJ2-6 | NA | TRBV18 | NA | TGTGCCAGCTCACCAGACTCTGGGGCCAACGTCCTGACTTTC | CASSPDSGANVLTF
TRBJ1-2 | NA | TRBV4-3 | NA | TGCGCCAGCAGCCAAGCCCGAACAGGGATCTATGGCTACACCTTC | CASSQARTGIYGYTF
TRBJ1-1 | NA | TRBV20-1 | NA | TGCAGTGCTAGAGTGGGACCGTACACTGAAGCTTTCTTT | CSARVGPYTEAFF
TRBJ2-5 | NA | TRBV15 | NA | TGTGCCGCCAGCAGGGGCGGGGTAGCGGAGACCCAGTACTTC | CAASRGGVAETQYF
TRBJ2-5 | NA | TRBV11-2 | NA | TGTGCCAGCACATACCTGGGAGCCGTTGGTTCGGAGACCCAGTACTTC | CASTYLGAVGSETQYF
TRBJ1-2 | few | TRBV28 | NA | TGTGCCAGCAGTCCTAACGGCCGGGCCAAGTGGGGCTACACCTTC | CASSPNGRAKWGYTF
TRBJ2-7 | NA | TRBV7-3 | NA | TGTGCCAGCAGCTTAGGCGCCCTCAACTACGAGCAGTACTTC | CASSLGALNYEQYF
TRBJ1-1 | once | TRBV27 | NA | TGTGCCAGCAGTACAACCCGGGACGCCCCCAGCGGAGCTTTCTTT | CASSTTRDAPSGAFF
TRBJ1-5 | NA | TRBV20-1 | TRBD1 | TGCAGTGCTAGAGATGAGGGACAGAACTACGCCGCTCAGCCCCAGCATTTT | CSARDEGQNYAAQPQHF
TRBJ1-1 | NA | TRBV20-1 | NA | TGCAGTGCTAGAGACCCTGGGACATCCCCGAACACTGAAGCTTTCTTT | CSARDPGTSPNTEAFF
TRBJ2-1 | NA | TRBV28 | TRBD2 | TGTGCCAGCAGTTATCTATTGGCTAGCGGGAGGGACAATGAGCAGTTCTTC | CASSYLLASGRDNEQFF
TRBJ2-3 | NA | TRBV6-1 | TRBD2 | TGTGCCAGCAGGGGGGGGGCAGATACGCAGTATTTT | CASRGGADTQYF
TRBJ2-1 | NA | TRBV5-4 | NA | TGTGCCAGCAGCTTCGGTAGTGAGCAGTTCTTC | CASSFGSEQFF
TRBJ2-7 | few | TRBV28 | NA | TGTGCCAGCAGTGCGGTCAGACACAAGAGTTCCTACGAGCAGTACTTC | CASSAVRHKSSYEQYF
TRBJ1-2 | NA | TRBV29-1 | NA | TGCAGCGTTGAATCTTCGGTGTATGGCTACACCTTC | CSVESSVYGYTF
TRBJ1-2 | NA | TRBV7-9 | TRBD1 | TGTGCCAGCAGCGGACAGGCTTCCTATGGCTACACCTTC | CASSGQASYGYTF